What follows describes a single T cell receptor (beta chain). Its antigen is as yet unknown. Primers included in the PCR were 60 Vbeta and 13 Jbeta primers. TCRdb keeps only in-frame clones here, not all; method: immunoSEQ multiplex PCR. Found here are about 100,000 clones, roughly 80% of them singletons; the top ten hold 7% to 9%. The sample comes from a study of cytomegalovirus exposure and HLA in healthy donors. Broader study findings: In vitro checks showed that a few CMV-associated chains really do target CMV antigens.

Donors were nominally healthy when sampled, though unrecorded immune exposures were likely. The specimen was PBMCs. The TCR sequence derives from a man aged 35 to 55 in good health and CMV-seropositive.

CDR3 sequence reads: CASSQNRVSYGYTF. The CDR3, as DNA: TGCGCCAGCAGCCAAAACAGGGTGTCCTATGGCTACACCTTC. This chain uses TRBV4-1 with TRBJ1-2, with D possibly matching TRBD1 (6 bases). Germline V lookup: CDR1 MGHRA, CDR2 YSYEKL. The V end lost 2 bases, the J end lost 4 bases, and 11 bases lay between the germline ends. CDR3 length equals 14 residues.